Given below is one T cell receptor (beta chain) in context. Its antigen is undetermined. The sample belongs to a study of read filtering for tumor transcriptome and immune sequencing. Findings and limits, study-wide: Single-read clonotypes: 80% to 90% of IR-seq clonotypes (roughly 3.5% of reads), more than 70% of RNA-seq clonotypes (approximately 45% of reads).

The CDR3 length is 18 residues. With V trimmed by 3 bases and J by 3 bases, 15 bases remained unmatched. Germline-derived CDR1 and CDR2 are SGHNT and YENEEA. The library was built from about 400 ng RNA with molecular barcoded adaptors for alpha/delta and beta/gamma chains. Each CDR3 protein gets one entry after TCRdb re-called the reads with MiXCR. The sample has 35,000 to 40,000 distinct CDR3 sequences; roughly 13% are singletons. This TCR came from a donor aged 40 or over with multiple myeloma. The specimen sequenced was a population of CD138-negative cells sorted from bone marrow. The chain joins TRBV11-3 to TRBJ2-7; 9 nucleotides agree with TRBD1. The chain's CDR3 is CASSFVWGTGKTNYEQYF. As DNA, the CDR3 is TGTGCCAGCAGCTTCGTTTGGGGGACAGGGAAGACTAACTACGAGCAGTACTTC.